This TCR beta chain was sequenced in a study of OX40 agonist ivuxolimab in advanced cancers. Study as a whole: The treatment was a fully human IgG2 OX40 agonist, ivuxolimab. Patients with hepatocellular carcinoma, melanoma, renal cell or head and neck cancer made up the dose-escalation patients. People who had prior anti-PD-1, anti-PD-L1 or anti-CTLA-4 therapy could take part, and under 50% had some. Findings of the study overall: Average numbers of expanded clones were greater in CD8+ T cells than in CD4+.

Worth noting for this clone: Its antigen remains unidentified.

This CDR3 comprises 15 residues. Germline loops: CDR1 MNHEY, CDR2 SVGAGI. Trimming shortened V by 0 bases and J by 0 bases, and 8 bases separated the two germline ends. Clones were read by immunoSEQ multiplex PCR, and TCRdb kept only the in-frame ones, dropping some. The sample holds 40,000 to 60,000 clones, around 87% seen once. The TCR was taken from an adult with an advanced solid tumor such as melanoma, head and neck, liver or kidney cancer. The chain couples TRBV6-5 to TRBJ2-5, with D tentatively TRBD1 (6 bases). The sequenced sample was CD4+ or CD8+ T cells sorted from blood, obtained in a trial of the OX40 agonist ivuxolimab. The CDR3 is CASSYSDSHQETQYF. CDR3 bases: TGTGCCAGCAGTTACTCGGACAGCCACCAAGAGACCCAGTACTTC.